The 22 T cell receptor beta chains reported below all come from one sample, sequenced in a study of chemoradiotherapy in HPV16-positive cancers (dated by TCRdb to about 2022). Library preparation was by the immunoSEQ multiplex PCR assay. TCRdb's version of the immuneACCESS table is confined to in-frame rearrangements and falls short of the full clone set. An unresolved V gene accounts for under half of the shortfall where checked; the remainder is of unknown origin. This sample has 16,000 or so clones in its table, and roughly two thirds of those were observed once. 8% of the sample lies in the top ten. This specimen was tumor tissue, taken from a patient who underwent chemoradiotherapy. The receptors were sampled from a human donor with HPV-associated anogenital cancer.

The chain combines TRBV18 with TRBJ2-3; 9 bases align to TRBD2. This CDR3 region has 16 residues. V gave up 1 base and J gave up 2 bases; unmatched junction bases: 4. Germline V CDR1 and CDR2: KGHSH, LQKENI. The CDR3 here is CASSPLREGVTDTQYF. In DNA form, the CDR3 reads TGTGCCAGCTCACCACTGCGGGAGGGAGTCACAGATACGCAGTATTTT.

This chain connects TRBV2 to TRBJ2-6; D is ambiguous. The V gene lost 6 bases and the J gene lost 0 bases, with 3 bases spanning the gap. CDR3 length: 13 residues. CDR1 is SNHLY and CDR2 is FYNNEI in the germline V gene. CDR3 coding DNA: TGTGCCAGCAGACCCTCTGGGGCCAACGTCCTGACTTTC. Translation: CASRPSGANVLTF.

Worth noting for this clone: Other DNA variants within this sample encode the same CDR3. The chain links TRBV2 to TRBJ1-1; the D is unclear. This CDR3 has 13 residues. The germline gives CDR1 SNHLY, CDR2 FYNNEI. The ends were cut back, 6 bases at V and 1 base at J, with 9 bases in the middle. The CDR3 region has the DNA TGTGCCAGCAGGGGTCAGTGGAACACTGAAGCTTTCTTT. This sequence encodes CASRGQWNTEAFF.

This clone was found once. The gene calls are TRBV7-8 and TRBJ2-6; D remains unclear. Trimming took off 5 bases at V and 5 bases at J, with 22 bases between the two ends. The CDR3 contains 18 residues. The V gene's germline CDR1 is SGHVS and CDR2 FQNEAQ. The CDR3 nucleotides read TGTGCCAGCAGCAGCTTCGCGTACCCACAAAGTCGGGCCAACGTCCTGACTTTC. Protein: CASSSFAYPQSRANVLTF.

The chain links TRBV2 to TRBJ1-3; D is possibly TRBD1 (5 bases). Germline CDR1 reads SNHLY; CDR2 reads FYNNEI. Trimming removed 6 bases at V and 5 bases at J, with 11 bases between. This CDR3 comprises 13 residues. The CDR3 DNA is TGTGCCAGCAGGGCGGGACTAAGAAACACCATATATTTT. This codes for CASRAGLRNTIYF.

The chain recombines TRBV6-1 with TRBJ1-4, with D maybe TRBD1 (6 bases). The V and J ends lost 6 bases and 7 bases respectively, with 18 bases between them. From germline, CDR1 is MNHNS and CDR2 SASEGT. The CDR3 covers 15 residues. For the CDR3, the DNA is TGTGCCAGCAGCTTTAACAGGGCAAATGGTGAAAAACTGTTTTTT. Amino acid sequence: CASSFNRANGEKLFF.

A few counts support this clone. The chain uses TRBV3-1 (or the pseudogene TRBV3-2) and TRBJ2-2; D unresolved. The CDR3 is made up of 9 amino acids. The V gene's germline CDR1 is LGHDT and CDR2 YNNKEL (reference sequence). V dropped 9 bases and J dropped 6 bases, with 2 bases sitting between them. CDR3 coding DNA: TGTGCCAGAGCCGGGGAGCTGTTTTTT. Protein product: CARAGELFF.

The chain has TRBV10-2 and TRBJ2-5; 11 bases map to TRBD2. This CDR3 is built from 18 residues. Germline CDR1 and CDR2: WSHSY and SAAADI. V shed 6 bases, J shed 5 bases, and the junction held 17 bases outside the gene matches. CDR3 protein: CASSPQAIAGGPRETQYF. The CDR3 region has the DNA TGCGCCAGCAGCCCCCAGGCTATAGCGGGGGGGCCAAGGGAGACCCAGTACTTC.

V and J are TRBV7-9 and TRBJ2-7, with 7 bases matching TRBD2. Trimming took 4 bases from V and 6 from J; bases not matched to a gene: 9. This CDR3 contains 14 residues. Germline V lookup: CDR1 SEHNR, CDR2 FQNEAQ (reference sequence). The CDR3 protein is CASSSRGVLAEQYF. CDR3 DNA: TGTGCCAGCAGCTCCCGGGGGGTCTTAGCCGAGCAGTACTTC.

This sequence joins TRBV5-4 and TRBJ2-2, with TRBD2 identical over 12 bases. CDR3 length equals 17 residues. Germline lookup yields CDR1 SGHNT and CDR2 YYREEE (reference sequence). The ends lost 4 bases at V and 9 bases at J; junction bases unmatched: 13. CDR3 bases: TGTGCCAGCAGCCAGGGTGTCGCTAGCGGGGGGGCGAGGGAGCTGTTTTTT. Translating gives CASSQGVASGGARELFF.

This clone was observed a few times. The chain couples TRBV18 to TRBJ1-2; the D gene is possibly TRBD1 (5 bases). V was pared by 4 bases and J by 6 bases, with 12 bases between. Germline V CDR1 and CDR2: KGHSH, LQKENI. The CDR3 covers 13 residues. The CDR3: CASSQNSRDGYTF. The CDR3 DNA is TGTGCCAGCTCACAAAACAGCAGGGATGGCTACACCTTC.

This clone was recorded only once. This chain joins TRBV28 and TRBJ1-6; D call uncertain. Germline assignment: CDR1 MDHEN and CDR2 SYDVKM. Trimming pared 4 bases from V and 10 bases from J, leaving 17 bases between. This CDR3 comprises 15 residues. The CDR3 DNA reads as TGTGCCAGCAGTTCCCCAGCGGGTGAGAGGTCACCCCTCCACTTT. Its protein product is CASSSPAGERSPLHF.

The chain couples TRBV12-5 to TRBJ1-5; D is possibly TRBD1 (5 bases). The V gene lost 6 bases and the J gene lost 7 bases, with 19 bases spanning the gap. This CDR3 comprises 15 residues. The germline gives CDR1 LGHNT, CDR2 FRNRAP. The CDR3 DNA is TGTGCTAGTGGGCATTCGGGGCAGGGAGGCCAGCCCCAGCATTTT. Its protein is CASGHSGQGGQPQHF.

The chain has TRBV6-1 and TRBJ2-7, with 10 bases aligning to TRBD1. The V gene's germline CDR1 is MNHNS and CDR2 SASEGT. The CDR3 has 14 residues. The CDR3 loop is CAGSGLGQGYEQYF. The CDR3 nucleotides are TGTGCTGGGAGTGGGTTGGGACAGGGGTACGAGCAGTACTTC.

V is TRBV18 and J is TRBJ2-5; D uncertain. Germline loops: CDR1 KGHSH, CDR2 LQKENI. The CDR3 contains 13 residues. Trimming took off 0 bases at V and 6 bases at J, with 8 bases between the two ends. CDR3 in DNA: TGTGCCAGCTCACCACCAAATACGAAGACCCAGTACTTC. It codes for CASSPPNTKTQYF.

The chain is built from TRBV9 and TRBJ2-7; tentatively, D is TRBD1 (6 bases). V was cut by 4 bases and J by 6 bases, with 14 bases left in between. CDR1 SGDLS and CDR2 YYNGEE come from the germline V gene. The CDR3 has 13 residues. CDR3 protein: CASSYSAGAEQYF. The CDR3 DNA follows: TGTGCCAGCAGCTATAGTGCAGGGGCCGAGCAGTACTTC.

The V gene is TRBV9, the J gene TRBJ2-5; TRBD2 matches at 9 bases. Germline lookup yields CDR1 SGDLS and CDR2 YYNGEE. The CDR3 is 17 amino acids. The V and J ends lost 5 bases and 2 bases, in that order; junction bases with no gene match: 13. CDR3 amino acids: CASRSQAGGLEQETQYF. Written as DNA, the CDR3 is TGTGCCAGCAGGAGCCAGGCGGGGGGGCTAGAGCAAGAGACCCAGTACTTC.

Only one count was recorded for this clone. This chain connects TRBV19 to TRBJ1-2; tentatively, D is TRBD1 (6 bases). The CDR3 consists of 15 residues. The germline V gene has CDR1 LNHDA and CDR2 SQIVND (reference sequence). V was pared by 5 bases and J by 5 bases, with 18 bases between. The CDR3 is CASSVYREQSYGYTF. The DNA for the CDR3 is TGTGCCAGTAGTGTATACAGGGAGCAGTCTTATGGCTACACCTTC.

For the CDR3, the DNA is TGCGCCAGCAGTGTTCGCACCGGGGAGCTGTTTTTT. Translating gives CASSVRTGELFF. J is TRBJ2-2 and V is TRBV10-2; D not resolved. Trimming cost V 4 bases and J 4 bases, with 4 bases left between them. The length of the CDR3 is 12 residues. The germline V gene has CDR1 WSHSY and CDR2 SAAADI.

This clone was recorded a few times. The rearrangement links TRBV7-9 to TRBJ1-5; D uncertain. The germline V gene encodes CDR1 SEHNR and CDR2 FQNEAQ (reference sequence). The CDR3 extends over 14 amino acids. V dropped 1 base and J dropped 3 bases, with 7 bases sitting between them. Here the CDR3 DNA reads TGTGCCAGCAGCTTAGGTACCAACAATCAGCCCCAGCATTTT. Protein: CASSLGTNNQPQHF.

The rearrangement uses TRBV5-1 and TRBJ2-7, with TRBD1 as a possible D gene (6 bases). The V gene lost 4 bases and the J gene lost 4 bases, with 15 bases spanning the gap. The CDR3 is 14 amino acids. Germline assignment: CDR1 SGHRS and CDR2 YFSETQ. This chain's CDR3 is CASSQTGTSYEQYF. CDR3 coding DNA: TGCGCCAGCAGCCAAACAGGGACCTCTTACGAGCAGTACTTC. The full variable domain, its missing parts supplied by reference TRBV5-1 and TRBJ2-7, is KAGVTQTPRYLIKTRGQQVTLSCSPISGHRSVSWYQQTPGQGLQFLFEYFSETQRNKGNFPGRFSGRQFSNSRSEMNVSTLELGDSALYLCASSQTGTSYEQYFGPGTRLTVT.

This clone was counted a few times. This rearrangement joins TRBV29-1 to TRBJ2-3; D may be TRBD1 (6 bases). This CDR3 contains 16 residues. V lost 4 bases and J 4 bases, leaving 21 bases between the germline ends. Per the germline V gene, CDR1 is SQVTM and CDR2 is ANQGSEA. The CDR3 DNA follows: TGCAGCGTTGTGGGGATCAGGGGCAGGGAAGCAGATACGCAGTATTTT. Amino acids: CSVVGIRGREADTQYF.